This T cell receptor beta chain was retrieved from a study of T cells in Graves' hyperthyroidism and ophthalmopathy. Overall study findings and caveats: Ophthalmopathy was separated from stable hyperthyroidism by a 13 V-J model. Blood also showed most of the thyroid clonotypes that were expanded above 0.001.

Uncontrolled infection, other autoimmune disease, pregnancy or lactation disqualified patients from enrolment. This clonotype was seen a handful of times. The antigen remains unidentified. At one end, the junction sequence differs from germline, possibly due to a read error. RNA transcripts gave rise to amplified TCR beta CDR3 regions. The HTBI primer set served for first-round RT-PCR of the TCR CDR3. TCRdb re-called the multiplex PCR reads through MiXCR, storing one row per CDR3 protein. Of under 800,000 distinct CDR3 sequences in the sample, less than 15% are singletons; the top ten hold approximately 10%. The length of the CDR3 is 15 residues.

The chain carries TRBV12-3 or TRBV12-4 and TRBJ1-3; 7 positions match TRBD1. Sequencing was done on a sample of blood. This receptor was obtained from a woman aged 18-29 years with Graves' hyperthyroidism. This CDR3 reads CASSRWTGTGNTIYF. CDR3 DNA sequence: TGTGCCAGCAGTCGTTGGACAGGTACTGGAAACACCATATATTTC.